The 17 T cell receptor beta chains below were found in one sample sequenced in a study of T cells in Graves' hyperthyroidism and ophthalmopathy. Researchers amplified the TCR beta CDR3 regions from RNA transcripts. The study used the HTBI primer set for a first-round RT-PCR of the TCR CDR3. TCRdb processed the multiplex PCR reads anew with MiXCR; each CDR3 protein has one entry. The sample has about 400,000 distinct CDR3 sequences, more than 14% seen once. The sequenced sample was blood. All receptors derive from a woman aged 25 to 39 with Graves' ophthalmopathy.

This clonotype was seen many times. This chain links TRBV6-1 with TRBJ2-6, with D hard to call. In germline, CDR1 is MNHNS, CDR2 SASEGT. V lost 3 bases and J lost 0, with 3 bases in between. This CDR3 has 14 residues. The CDR3: CASSESSGANVLTF. CDR3 nucleotide sequence: TGTGCCAGCAGTGAGAGCTCTGGGGCCAACGTCCTGACTTTC.

This clonotype was counted a few times. The chain combines TRBV6-1 with TRBJ1-3; weak D call: TRBD1 (5 bases). V lost 5 bases and J lost 2, with 13 bases in between. The CDR3 covers 15 residues. CDR1 and CDR2 (germline): MNHNS, SASEGT. CDR3 nucleotides: TGTGCCAGCAGTCATGGGGGGGGAGCTGGAAACACCATATATTTT. Amino acids: CASSHGGGAGNTIYF.

This clonotype was counted ten times or more. This sequence joins TRBV6-2 or TRBV6-3 and TRBJ1-5; TRBD1 aligns across 7 bases. With 8 bases clipped from V and 4 bases from J, the junction kept 8 bases outside the gene matches. This CDR3 contains 14 residues. Germline loops: CDR1 MNHEY, CDR2 SVGEGT. Here the CDR3 reads CASRRQGKNQPQHF. CDR3 bases: TGTGCCAGCCGTCGACAGGGCAAAAATCAGCCCCAGCATTTT.

This clonotype was observed many times. The V call is TRBV29-1, the J call TRBJ1-1, with 7 nucleotides matching TRBD1. V was clipped by 4 bases and J by 1 base; unmatched bases: 15. Germline loops: CDR1 SQVTM, CDR2 ANQGSEA. The CDR3 totals 17 residues. The CDR3 loop is CSVGRMSGGRRNTEAFF. The CDR3 DNA reads TGCAGCGTTGGGAGAATGTCAGGGGGGAGACGGAACACTGAAGCTTTCTTT.

For this clonotype: With a much larger clone just one base away, this may be a read error. The rearrangement links TRBV6-1 to TRBJ2-5; possible D gene TRBD2, 5 bases. The ends were cut back, 5 bases at V and 3 bases at J, with 13 bases in the middle. CDR1 is MNHNS, CDR2 SASEGT, per germline. The CDR3 is 14 amino acids. The DNA for the CDR3 is TGTGCCAGCAGTCACGTAGCGTGGGAAGAGACCCAGTACTTC. As protein: CASSHVAWEETQYF.

This clonotype was found many times. This chain joins TRBV11-2 and TRBJ1-2; 10 bases are a match to TRBD1. The CDR3 runs 13 residues. Germline V gene lookup returns CDR1 SGHAT and CDR2 FQNNGV. The V segment lost 5 bases and the J segment 8 bases; nucleotides outside the gene matches: 5. The CDR3 nucleotides are TGTGCCAGCAGCGTGACAGGGGGCGGAGGCTACACCTTC. Translated, it gives CASSVTGGGGYTF.

CDR3 loop: CASKPGTGTNSPLHF. As DNA, the CDR3 is TGTGCCAGCAAGCCGGGGACAGGGACAAATTCACCCCTCCACTTT. V gene TRBV12-3 or TRBV12-4 combines with J gene TRBJ1-6, with TRBD1 identical over 9 bases. The CDR3 consists of 15 residues. Trimming removed 7 bases from V and 7 bases from J; junction bases left unmatched: 8.

V is TRBV3-1 and J is TRBJ2-7; 8 nucleotides line up with TRBD1. The V gene end was trimmed by 1 base and the J gene end by 5 bases; junction bases not matched to a gene: 10. In germline, CDR1 is LGHDT, CDR2 YNNKEL (reference sequence). The CDR3 contains 16 residues. The CDR3, as DNA: TGTGCCAGCAGCCAAGGTCTGTCAGGGGGCATCCACGAGCAGTACTTC. This translates into CASSQGLSGGIHEQYF.

The genes are TRBV20-1 and TRBJ1-4; unclear D gene. Germline V gene lookup returns CDR1 DFQATT and CDR2 SNEGSKA (reference sequence). Trimming pared 2 bases from V and 8 bases from J, leaving 12 bases between. CDR3 length: 13 residues. Here the CDR3 reads CSARPPLEEKLFF. DNA of the CDR3: TGCAGTGCTAGACCTCCACTTGAGGAAAAACTGTTTTTT.

This clonotype has only a few counts. V usage is TRBV4-2 and J usage is TRBJ1-2; 9 bases line up with TRBD1. The CDR3 runs to 16 residues. The V segment lost 0 bases and the J segment 2 bases; nucleotides outside the gene matches: 4. Germline V CDR1 and CDR2: LGHNA, YNFKEQ. In DNA form, the CDR3 reads TGTGCCAGCAGCCAAGATGGGACAGGGAAGAACTATGGCTACACCTTC. This translates into CASSQDGTGKNYGYTF.

In this sample, this clonotype turned up many times. This chain's CDR3 is CSAHDRTGHSSSYNEQFF. CDR3 coding DNA: TGCAGTGCTCATGACCGTACGGGACACTCTAGCTCCTACAATGAGCAGTTCTTC. The chain couples TRBV20-1 to TRBJ2-1; perhaps TRBD1 as D (6 bases). This CDR3 spans 18 amino acids. Germline-derived CDR1 and CDR2 are DFQATT and SNEGSKA (reference sequence). V was clipped by 5 bases and J by 0 bases, with 23 bases between them.

The CDR3 DNA is TGTGCCAGCAGCTCATCAGGGAACACTGAAGCTTTCTTT. Protein sequence: CASSSSGNTEAFF. This chain joins TRBV5-4 and TRBJ1-1; D unclear. This CDR3 has 13 amino acids. From germline, CDR1 is SGHNT and CDR2 YYREEE (reference sequence). Trimming stripped 3 bases from V and 1 base from J, with 7 bases between.

This chain connects TRBV6-1 to TRBJ1-1; tentative D call: TRBD1 (5 bases). In germline, CDR1 is MNHNS, CDR2 SASEGT. This CDR3 has 15 amino acids. V shed 2 bases and J shed 4 bases, with 14 bases lying between them. The DNA of the CDR3 is TGTGCCAGCAGTGAATGGGGGGGTTCTGGCACTGAAGCTTTCTTT. Translated: CASSEWGGSGTEAFF.

Many counts were recorded for this clonotype. The chain combines TRBV30 with TRBJ1-5, with D possibly being TRBD1 (6 bases). Germline V gene lookup returns CDR1 GTSNPN and CDR2 SVGIG (reference sequence). The CDR3 consists of 14 residues. The V and J ends lost 0 bases and 6 bases respectively, with 12 bases between them. CDR3 sequence: CAWSVGGASQPQHF. The CDR3 coding sequence is TGTGCCTGGAGTGTAGGGGGGGCCTCTCAGCCCCAGCATTTT.

V is TRBV24-1 and J is TRBJ2-7; 8 bases map to TRBD1. Germline V gives CDR1 KGHDR, CDR2 SFDVKD. Trimming at V came to 4 bases and at J to 9 bases, leaving 7 bases not matched to a gene. The CDR3 consists of 13 residues. The CDR3 DNA reads as TGTGCCACCAGTGACCCCGGACAGGGTTGGCAGTACTTC. Protein product: CATSDPGQGWQYF.

This rearrangement joins TRBV20-1 to TRBJ2-3; TRBD2 matches at 10 bases. Trimming removed 2 bases from V and 4 bases from J; junction bases left unmatched: 0. Germline CDR1 DFQATT, CDR2 SNEGSKA (reference sequence). The CDR3 contains 13 residues. CDR3 residues: CSARLAGADTQYF. The CDR3 DNA follows: TGCAGTGCTAGACTAGCGGGGGCAGATACGCAGTATTTT.

In this sample, this clonotype turned up many times. The genes are TRBV20-1 and TRBJ2-7, with D possibly being TRBD2 (5 bases). Looked up from germline, CDR1 is DFQATT and CDR2 is SNEGSKA (reference sequence). V was trimmed by 3 bases and J by 0 bases, leaving 15 bases between them. The CDR3 runs 15 residues. The CDR3 protein is CSASVLRVSSYEQYF. The CDR3 coding sequence is TGCAGTGCTAGCGTTTTGCGGGTAAGCTCCTACGAGCAGTACTTC.